Below, 3 T cell receptor beta chains from the same sample are listed, as sequenced in a study of blood T cell repertoires in COVID-19. The method was immunoSEQ multiplex PCR; TCRdb's version includes in-frame clones alone and lacks a portion of them. The repertoire includes approximately 470,000 clones, approximately 85% of them detected once, and about 3% sits in the top ten. Sequencing input: peripheral blood. The receptors were gathered from a human donor in a cohort sampled during active COVID-19.

The V call is TRBV3-1 (or the pseudogene TRBV3-2), the J call TRBJ2-5, with 9 positions matching TRBD2. J was trimmed by 5 bases and V by 8 bases; bases with no gene match: 15. From germline, CDR1 is LGHDT and CDR2 YNNKEL (reference sequence). There are 16 residues in the CDR3. The CDR3 protein is CASGLGGSGSRETQYF. The CDR3 DNA reads TGTGCCAGCGGCCTGGGCGGTAGCGGGAGTAGGGAGACCCAGTACTTC.

The CDR3: CASSVLPAGVEDTQYF. CDR3 nucleotides: TGTGCCAGCAGCGTACTGCCAGCGGGAGTTGAAGATACGCAGTATTTT. V gene TRBV9 combines with J gene TRBJ2-3, with 8 positions matching TRBD2. Germline assignment: CDR1 SGDLS and CDR2 YYNGEE. V shed 1 base, J shed 5 bases, and the junction held 9 bases outside the gene matches. The CDR3 runs to 16 residues. Full variable domain (rest looked up from reference TRBV9 and TRBJ2-3): DSGVTQTPKHLITATGQRVTLRCSPRSGDLSVYWYQQSLDQGLQFLIQYYNGEERAKGNILERFSAQQFPDLHSELNLSSLELGDSALYFCASSVLPAGVEDTQYFGPGTRLTVL.

This clone was seen a single time. J is TRBJ2-1 and V is TRBV5-1; 9 nucleotides line up with TRBD2. This CDR3 region has 13 residues. The V and J ends lost 5 bases and 8 bases, in that order; junction bases with no gene match: 5. Germline V gene data show CDR1 as SGHRS and CDR2 as YFSETQ. CDR3 residues: CASRREGLDEQFF. The CDR3 DNA reads as TGCGCCAGCAGGCGGGAGGGCCTCGATGAGCAGTTCTTC.